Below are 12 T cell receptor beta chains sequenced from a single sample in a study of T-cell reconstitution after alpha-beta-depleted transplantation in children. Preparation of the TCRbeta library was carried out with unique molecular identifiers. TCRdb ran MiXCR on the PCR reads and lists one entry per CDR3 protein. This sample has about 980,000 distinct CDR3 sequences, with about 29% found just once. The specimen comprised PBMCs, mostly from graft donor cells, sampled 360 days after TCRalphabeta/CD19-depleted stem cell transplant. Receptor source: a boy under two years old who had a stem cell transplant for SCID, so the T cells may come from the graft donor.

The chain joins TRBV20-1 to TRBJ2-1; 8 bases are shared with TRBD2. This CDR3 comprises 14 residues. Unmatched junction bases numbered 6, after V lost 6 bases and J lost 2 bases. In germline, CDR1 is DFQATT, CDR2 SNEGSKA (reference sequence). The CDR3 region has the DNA TGCAGTGCCGAGGCGCGGGGGGCCTACAATGAGCAGTTCTTC. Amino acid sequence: CSAEARGAYNEQFF.

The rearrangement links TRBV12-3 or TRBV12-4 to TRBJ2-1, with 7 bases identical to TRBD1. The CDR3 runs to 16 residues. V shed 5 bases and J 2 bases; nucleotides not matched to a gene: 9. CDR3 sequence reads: CASSPTGDSPYNEQFF. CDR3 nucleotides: TGTGCCAGCAGTCCTACAGGGGATTCTCCCTACAATGAGCAGTTCTTC.

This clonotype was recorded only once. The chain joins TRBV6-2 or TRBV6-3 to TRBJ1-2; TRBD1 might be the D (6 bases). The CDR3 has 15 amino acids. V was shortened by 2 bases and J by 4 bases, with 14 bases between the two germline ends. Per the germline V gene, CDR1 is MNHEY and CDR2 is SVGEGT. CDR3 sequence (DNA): TGTGCCAGCAGTTACGGGGCAGGGGCCGGCTATGGCTACACCTTC. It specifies CASSYGAGAGYGYTF.

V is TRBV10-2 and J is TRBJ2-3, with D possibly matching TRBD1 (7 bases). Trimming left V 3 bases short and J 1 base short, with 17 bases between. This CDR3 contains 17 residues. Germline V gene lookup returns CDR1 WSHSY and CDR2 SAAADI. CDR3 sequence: CASSELRRGLGTDTQYF. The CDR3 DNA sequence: TGCGCCAGCAGTGAACTGCGGAGGGGGCTCGGCACAGATACGCAGTATTTT.

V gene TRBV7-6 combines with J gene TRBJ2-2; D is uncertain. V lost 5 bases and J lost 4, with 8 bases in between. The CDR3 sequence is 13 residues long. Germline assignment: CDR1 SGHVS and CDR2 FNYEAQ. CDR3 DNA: TGTGCCAGCAGCAAGATGGGCACCGGGGAGCTGTTTTTT. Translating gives CASSKMGTGELFF.

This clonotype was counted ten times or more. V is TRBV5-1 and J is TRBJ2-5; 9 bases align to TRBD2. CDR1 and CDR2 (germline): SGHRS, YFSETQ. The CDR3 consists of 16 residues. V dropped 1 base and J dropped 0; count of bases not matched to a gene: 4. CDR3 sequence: CASSLSSGEYQETQYF. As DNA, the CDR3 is TGCGCCAGCAGCTTGTCTAGCGGGGAGTACCAAGAGACCCAGTACTTC.

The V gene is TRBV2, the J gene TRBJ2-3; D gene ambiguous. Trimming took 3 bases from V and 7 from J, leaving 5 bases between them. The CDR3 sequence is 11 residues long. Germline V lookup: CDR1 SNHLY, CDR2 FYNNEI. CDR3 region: CASSDTYTQYF. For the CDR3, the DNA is TGTGCCAGCAGTGACACGTATACGCAGTATTTT.

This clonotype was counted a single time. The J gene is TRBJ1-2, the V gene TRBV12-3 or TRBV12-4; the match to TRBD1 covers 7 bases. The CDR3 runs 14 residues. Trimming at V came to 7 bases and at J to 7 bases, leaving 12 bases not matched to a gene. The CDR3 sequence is CASTLGGRDRGYTF. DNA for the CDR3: TGTGCCAGCACCCTAGGGGGCCGCGATCGTGGCTACACCTTC.

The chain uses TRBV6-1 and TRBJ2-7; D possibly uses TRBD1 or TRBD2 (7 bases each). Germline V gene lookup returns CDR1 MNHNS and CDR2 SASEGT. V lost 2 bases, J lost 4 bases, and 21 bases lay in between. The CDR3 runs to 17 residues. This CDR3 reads CASSENWGGQLLYEQYF. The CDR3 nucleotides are TGTGCCAGCAGTGAAAATTGGGGGGGACAGCTTCTTTACGAGCAGTACTTC.

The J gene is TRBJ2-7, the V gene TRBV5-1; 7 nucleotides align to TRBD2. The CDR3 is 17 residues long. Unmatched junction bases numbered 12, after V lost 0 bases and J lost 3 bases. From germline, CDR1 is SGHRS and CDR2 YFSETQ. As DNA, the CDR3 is TGCGCCAGCAGCTTGGCCGGGTCTAGCGGACTCTACTACGAGCAGTACTTC. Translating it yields CASSLAGSSGLYYEQYF.

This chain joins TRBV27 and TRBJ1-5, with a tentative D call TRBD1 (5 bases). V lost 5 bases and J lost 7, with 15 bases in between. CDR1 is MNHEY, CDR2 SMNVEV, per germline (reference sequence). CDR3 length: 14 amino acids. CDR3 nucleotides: TGTGCCAGCAGTCTACTAGGACAAAACCAGCCCCAGCATTTT. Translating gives CASSLLGQNQPQHF.

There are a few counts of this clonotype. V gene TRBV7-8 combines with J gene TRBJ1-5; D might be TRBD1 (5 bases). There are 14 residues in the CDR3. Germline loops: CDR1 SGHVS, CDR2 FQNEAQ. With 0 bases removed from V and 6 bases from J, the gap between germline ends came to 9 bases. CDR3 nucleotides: TGTGCCAGCAGCTTAGCGGCAGGGAGTCAGCCCCAGCATTTT. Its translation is CASSLAAGSQPQHF.